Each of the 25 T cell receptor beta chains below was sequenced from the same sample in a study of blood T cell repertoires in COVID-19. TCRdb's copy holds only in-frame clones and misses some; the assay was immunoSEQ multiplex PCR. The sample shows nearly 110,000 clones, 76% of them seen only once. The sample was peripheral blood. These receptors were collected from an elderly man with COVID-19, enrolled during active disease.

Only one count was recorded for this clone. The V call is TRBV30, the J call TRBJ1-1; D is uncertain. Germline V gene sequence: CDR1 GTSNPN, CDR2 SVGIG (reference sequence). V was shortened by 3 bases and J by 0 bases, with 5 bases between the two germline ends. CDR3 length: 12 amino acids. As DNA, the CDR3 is TGTGCCTGGAGGAGGCTGAACACTGAAGCTTTCTTT. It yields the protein CAWRRLNTEAFF.

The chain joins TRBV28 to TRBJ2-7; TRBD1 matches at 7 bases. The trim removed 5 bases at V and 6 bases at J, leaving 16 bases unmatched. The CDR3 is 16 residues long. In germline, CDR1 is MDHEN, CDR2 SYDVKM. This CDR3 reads CASSPLRAGTVVEQYF. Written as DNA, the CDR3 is TGTGCCAGCAGTCCACTCCGAGCCGGGACAGTCGTCGAGCAGTACTTC. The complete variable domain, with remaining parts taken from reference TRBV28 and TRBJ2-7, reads DVKVTQSSRYLVKRTGEKVFLECVQDMDHENMFWYRQDPGLGLRLIYFSYDVKMKEKGDIPEGYSVSREKKERFSLILESASTNQTSMYLCASSPLRAGTVVEQYFGPGTRLTVT.

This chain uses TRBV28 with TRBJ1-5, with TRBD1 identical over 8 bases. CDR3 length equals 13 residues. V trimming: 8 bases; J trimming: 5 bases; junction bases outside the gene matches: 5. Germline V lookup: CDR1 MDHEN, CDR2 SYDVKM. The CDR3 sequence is CASAGQVDQPQHF. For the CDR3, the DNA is TGTGCCAGCGCGGGACAGGTCGATCAGCCCCAGCATTTT.

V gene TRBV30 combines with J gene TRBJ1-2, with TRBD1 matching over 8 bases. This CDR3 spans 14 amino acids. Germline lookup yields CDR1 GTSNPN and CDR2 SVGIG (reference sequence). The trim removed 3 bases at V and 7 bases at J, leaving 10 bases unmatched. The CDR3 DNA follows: TGTGCCTGGAGCCGCAACAGGGGGGAAGGTGGCTACACCTTC. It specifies CAWSRNRGEGGYTF.

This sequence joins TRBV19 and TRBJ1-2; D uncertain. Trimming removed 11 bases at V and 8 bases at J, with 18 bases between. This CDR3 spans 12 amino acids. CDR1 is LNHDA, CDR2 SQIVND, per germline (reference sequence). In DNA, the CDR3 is TGTGCCTCCCAAGGATTTACGAGGGGCTACACCTTC. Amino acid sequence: CASQGFTRGYTF.

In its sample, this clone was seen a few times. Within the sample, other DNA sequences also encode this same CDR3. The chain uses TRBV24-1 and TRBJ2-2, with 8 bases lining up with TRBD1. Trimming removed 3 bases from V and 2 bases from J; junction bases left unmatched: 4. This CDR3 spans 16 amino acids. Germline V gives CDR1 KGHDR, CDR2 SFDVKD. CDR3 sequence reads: CATSDPGTGNTGELFF. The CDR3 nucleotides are TGTGCCACCAGTGATCCCGGGACAGGCAACACCGGGGAGCTGTTTTTT.

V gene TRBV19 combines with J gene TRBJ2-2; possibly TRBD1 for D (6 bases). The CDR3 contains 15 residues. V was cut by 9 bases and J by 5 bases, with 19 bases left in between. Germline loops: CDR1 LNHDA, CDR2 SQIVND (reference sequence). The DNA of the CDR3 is TGTGCCAGCGAGGTGCAGGGGATGGTAACCGGGGAGCTGTTTTTT. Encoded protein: CASEVQGMVTGELFF.

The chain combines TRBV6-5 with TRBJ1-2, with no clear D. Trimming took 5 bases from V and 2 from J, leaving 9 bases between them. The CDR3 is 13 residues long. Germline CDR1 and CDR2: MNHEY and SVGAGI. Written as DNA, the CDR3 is TGTGCCAGCAGTACCCTCTACAACTATGGCTACACCTTC. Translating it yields CASSTLYNYGYTF.

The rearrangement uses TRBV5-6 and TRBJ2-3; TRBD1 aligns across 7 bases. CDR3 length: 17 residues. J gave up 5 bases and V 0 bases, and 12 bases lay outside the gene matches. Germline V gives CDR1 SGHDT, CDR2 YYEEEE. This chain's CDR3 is CASSLGAPGQFVDTQYF. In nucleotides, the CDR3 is TGTGCCAGCAGCTTGGGAGCCCCGGGACAGTTCGTAGATACGCAGTATTTT.

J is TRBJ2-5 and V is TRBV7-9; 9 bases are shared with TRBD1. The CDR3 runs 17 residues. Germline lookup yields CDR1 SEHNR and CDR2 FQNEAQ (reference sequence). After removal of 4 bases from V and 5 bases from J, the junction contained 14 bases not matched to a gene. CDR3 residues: CASSSSGQGRARETQYF. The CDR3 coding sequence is TGTGCCAGCAGCTCCTCGGGACAGGGAAGGGCGCGGGAGACCCAGTACTTC. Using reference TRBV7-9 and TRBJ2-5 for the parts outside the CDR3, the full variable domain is DTGVSQNPRHKITKRGQNVTFRCDPISEHNRLYWYRQTLGQGPEFLTYFQNEAQLEKSRLLSDRFSAERPKGSFSTLEIQRTEQGDSAMYLCASSSSGQGRARETQYFGPGTRLLVL.

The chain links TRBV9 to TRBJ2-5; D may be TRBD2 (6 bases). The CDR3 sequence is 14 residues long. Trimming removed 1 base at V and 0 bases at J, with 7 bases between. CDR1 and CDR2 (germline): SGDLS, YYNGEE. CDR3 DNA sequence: TGTGCCAGCAGCGTAAGACTAGACCAAGAGACCCAGTACTTC. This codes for CASSVRLDQETQYF.

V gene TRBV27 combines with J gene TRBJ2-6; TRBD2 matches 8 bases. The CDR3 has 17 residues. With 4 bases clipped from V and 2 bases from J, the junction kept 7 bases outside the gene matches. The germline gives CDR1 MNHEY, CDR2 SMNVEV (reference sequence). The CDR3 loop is CASSSYSGGAGANVLTF. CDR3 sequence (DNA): TGTGCCAGCAGTTCCTATTCGGGGGGGGCTGGGGCCAACGTCCTGACTTTC.

The CDR3 is CASSSHSGRRPYEQYF. In DNA, the CDR3 is TGTGCCAGCAGTTCCCATAGCGGGCGGAGACCCTACGAGCAGTACTTC. The chain carries TRBV6-5 and TRBJ2-7, with 7 bases matching TRBD2. The CDR3 sequence is 16 residues long. Germline V gives CDR1 MNHEY, CDR2 SVGAGI. The J segment lost 2 bases and the V segment lost 4 bases, leaving 11 bases of the junction unmatched.

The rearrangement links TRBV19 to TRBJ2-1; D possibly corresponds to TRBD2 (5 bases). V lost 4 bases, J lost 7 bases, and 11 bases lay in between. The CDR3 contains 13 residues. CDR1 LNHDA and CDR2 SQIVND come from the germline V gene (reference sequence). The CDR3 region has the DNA TGTGCCAGTAGTACGCCCCCGGGGAATGAGCAGTTCTTC. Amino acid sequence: CASSTPPGNEQFF.

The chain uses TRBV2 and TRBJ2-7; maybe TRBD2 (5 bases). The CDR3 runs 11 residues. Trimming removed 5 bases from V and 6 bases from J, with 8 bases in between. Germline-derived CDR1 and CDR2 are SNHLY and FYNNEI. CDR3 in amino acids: CASSTAGEQYF. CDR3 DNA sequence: TGTGCCAGCAGTACCGCGGGCGAGCAGTACTTC.

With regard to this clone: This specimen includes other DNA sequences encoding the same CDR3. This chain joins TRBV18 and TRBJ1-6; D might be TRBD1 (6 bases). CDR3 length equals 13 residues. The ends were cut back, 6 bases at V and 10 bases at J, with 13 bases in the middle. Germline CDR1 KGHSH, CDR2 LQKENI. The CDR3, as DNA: TGTGCCAGCTCCCCCGACAGGAACTCACCCCTCCACTTT. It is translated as CASSPDRNSPLHF.

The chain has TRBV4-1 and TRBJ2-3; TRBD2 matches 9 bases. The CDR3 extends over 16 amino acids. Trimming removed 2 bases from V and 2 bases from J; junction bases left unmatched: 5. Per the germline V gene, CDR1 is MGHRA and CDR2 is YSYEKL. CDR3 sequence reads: CASSQTSGRATDTQYF. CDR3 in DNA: TGCGCCAGCAGCCAAACTAGCGGGCGTGCCACAGATACGCAGTATTTT.

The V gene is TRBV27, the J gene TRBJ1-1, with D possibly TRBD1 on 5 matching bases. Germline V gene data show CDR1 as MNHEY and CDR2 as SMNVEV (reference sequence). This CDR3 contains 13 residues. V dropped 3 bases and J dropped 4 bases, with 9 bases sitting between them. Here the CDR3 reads CASSLQGLTEAFF. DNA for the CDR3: TGTGCCAGCAGTTTGCAGGGTCTCACTGAAGCTTTCTTT.

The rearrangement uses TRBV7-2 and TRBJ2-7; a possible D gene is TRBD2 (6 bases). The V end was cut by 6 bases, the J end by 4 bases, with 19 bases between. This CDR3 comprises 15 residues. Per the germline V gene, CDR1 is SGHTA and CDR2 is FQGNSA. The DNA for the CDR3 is TGTGCCAGCAGACATAATAGCGGCATCCTTTACGAGCAGTACTTC. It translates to CASRHNSGILYEQYF.

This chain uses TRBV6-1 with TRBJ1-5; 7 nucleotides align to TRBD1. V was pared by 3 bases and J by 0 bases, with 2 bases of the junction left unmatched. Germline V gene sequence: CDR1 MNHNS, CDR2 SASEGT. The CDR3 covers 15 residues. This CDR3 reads CASSDGTVSNQPQHF. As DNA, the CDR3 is TGTGCCAGCAGTGATGGGACAGTTAGCAATCAGCCCCAGCATTTT.

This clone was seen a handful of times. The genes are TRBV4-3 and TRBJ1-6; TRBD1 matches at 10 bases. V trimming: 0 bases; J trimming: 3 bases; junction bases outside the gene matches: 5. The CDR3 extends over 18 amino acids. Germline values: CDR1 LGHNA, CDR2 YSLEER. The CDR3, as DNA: TGCGCCAGCAGCCAAGACGGGACAGGGGCCATCTATAATTCACCCCTCCACTTT. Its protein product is CASSQDGTGAIYNSPLHF.

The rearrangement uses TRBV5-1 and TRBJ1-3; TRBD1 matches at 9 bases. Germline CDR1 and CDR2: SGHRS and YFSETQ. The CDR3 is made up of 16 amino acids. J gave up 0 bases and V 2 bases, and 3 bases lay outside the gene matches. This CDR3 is CASSLQGANSGNTIYF. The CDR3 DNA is TGCGCCAGCAGCTTACAGGGGGCGAACTCTGGAAACACCATATATTTT.

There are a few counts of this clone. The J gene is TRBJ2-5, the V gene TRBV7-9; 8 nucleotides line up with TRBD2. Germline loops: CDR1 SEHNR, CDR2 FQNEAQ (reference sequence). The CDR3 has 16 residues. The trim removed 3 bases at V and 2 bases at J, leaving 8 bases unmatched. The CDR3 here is CASSFALAGPQETQYF. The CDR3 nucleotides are TGTGCCAGCAGCTTTGCGCTAGCGGGCCCGCAAGAGACCCAGTACTTC.

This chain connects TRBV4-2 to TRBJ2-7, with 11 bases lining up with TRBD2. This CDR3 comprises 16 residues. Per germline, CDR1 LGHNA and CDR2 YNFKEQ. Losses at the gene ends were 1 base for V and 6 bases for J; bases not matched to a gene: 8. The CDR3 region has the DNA TGTGCCAGCAGCCAAGGGACTATAGCGGGAGGGCTCGAGCAGTACTTC. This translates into CASSQGTIAGGLEQYF.

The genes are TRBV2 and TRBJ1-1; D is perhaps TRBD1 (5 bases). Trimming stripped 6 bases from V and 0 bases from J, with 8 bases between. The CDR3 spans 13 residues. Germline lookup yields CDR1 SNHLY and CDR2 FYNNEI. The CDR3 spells CASRTDLNTEAFF. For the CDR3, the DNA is TGTGCCAGCAGGACAGACTTGAACACTGAAGCTTTCTTT.